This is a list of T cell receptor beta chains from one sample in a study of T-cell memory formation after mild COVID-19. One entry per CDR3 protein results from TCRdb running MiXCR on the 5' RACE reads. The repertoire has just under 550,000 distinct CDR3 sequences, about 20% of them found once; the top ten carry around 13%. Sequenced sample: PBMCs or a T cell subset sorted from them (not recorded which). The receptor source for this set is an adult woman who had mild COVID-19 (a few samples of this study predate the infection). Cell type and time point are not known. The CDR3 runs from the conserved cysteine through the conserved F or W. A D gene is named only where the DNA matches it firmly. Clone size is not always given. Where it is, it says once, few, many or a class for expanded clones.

TGCAGTGCTAGCCTAGCGGGTAACAATGAGCAGTTCTTC | CSASLAGNNEQFF | TRBJ2-1 | TRBV20-1 | - | TRBD2
TGTGCCAGTAGTAGCCAGCGGGAGCTCGCAGATACGCAGTATTTT | CASSSQRELADTQYF | TRBJ2-3 | TRBV19 | - | TRBD2
TGCGCCAGCAGCTTGGTAGGGGGGGATTCACCCCTCCACTTT | CASSLVGGDSPLHF | TRBJ1-6 | TRBV5-1 | few | -
TGTGCCAGCAGCATAATGCCAGGATCCGGGGAGCTGTTTTTT | CASSIMPGSGELFF | TRBJ2-2 | TRBV7-3 | few | -
TGTGCCACCAGTGATTTAACAGGGTATGGCTACACCTTC | CATSDLTGYGYTF | TRBJ1-2 | TRBV24-1 | - | -
TGCGCCAGCAGCTTGGGGCATATGGGCGACTATGGCTACACCTTC | CASSLGHMGDYGYTF | TRBJ1-2 | TRBV5-1 | many | -
TGTGCCTGGAGGGGGACAGGGGACGCCACTGAAGCTTTCTTT | CAWRGTGDATEAFF | TRBJ1-1 | TRBV30 | - | TRBD1
TGTGCCAGCAGCTTAAACCCGATGGGCACTGAAGCTTTCTTT | CASSLNPMGTEAFF | TRBJ1-1 | TRBV7-3 | few | -
TGTGCCTGGAGTACGGGGACGGGAGGTGAGCAGTTCTTC | CAWSTGTGGEQFF | TRBJ2-1 | TRBV30 | - | TRBD2
TGCAGCGTTGTTTGGGGGATCGAAGCTTTCTTT | CSVVWGIEAFF | TRBJ1-1 | TRBV29-1 | many | -
TGCAGTGCTGCAGGACAGACGAGCTCCTATAATTCACCCCTCCACTTT | CSAAGQTSSYNSPLHF | TRBJ1-6 | TRBV20-1 | - | -
TGTGCCAGCAGCCCTACCGCGGGACAGGGGGCCTATGGCTACACCTTC | CASSPTAGQGAYGYTF | TRBJ1-2 | TRBV7-9 | few | TRBD1
TGTGCCACCAGTGATGTGGACAGGGGGAACAATGAGCAGTTCTTC | CATSDVDRGNNEQFF | TRBJ2-1 | TRBV24-1 | few | TRBD1
TGTGCCAGCAGTGATCGGCTCCTGAACACTGAAGCTTTCTTT | CASSDRLLNTEAFF | TRBJ1-1 | TRBV6-5 | few | -
TGTGCCAGCAGTGAAGCATTAGGGACCTACAATGAGCAGTTCTTC | CASSEALGTYNEQFF | TRBJ2-1 | TRBV2 | - | -